A selection of T cell receptor beta chains follows, all from one sample in a study of OX40 agonist ivuxolimab in advanced cancers. Repertoires were generated with immunoSEQ multiplex PCR, while TCRdb's copy carries only in-frame clones and drops some. This table holds tens of thousands of clones, about 80% found once. The specimen was CD4+ or CD8+ T cells sorted from blood, collected in a trial of the OX40 agonist ivuxolimab. Receptors originate from an adult with an advanced solid tumor such as melanoma, head and neck, liver or kidney cancer. Each CDR3 is given with its conserved first and last residue. A D gene is named only where the DNA matches it firmly. For some rows the clone size is stated as once, few or many, or as a class when expanded; others skip it.

clone_size | d_call | j_call | v_call | cdr3_aa | cdr3_nt
NA | NA | TRBJ2-7 | TRBV5-4 | CASSLGGIYEQYF | TGTGCCAGCAGCCTGGGGGGAATCTACGAGCAGTACTTC
NA | NA | TRBJ1-1 | TRBV12-5 | CASGWGDVPTEAFF | TGTGCTAGTGGCTGGGGGGACGTACCCACTGAAGCTTTCTTT
NA | TRBD2 | TRBJ2-1 | TRBV11-3 | CASSLVARAGGYNEQFF | TGTGCCAGCAGCTTAGTAGCCCGGGCGGGGGGATACAATGAGCAGTTCTTC
NA | TRBD1 | TRBJ1-2 | TRBV4-1 | CASSQPPGGWGYTF | TGCGCCAGCAGCCAACCCCCAGGGGGATGGGGCTACACCTTC
NA | TRBD2 | TRBJ2-1 | TRBV5-1 | CANSLVGGSDEQFF | TGCGCCAACAGCTTGGTGGGCGGGAGTGATGAGCAGTTCTTC
once | TRBD1 | TRBJ2-7 | TRBV5-1 | CASSLPPGQGTYEQYF | TGCGCCAGCAGCTTGCCCCCGGGACAGGGGACCTACGAGCAGTACTTC
NA | NA | TRBJ2-7 | TRBV18 | CASSPDYEQYF | TGTGCCAGCTCACCAGACTACGAGCAGTACTTC
NA | NA | TRBJ1-1 | TRBV5-1 | CASSLEQGGLGKAFF | TGCGCCAGCAGCTTGGAACAGGGAGGGTTGGGAAAAGCTTTCTTT
NA | NA | TRBJ2-1 | TRBV5-6 | CASRFGVTNEQFF | TGTGCCAGCAGATTCGGGGTCACCAATGAGCAGTTCTTC
NA | TRBD2 | TRBJ2-5 | TRBV7-8 | CASSFGTSGGKETQYF | TGTGCCAGCAGCTTCGGGACTAGCGGGGGGAAAGAGACCCAGTACTTC